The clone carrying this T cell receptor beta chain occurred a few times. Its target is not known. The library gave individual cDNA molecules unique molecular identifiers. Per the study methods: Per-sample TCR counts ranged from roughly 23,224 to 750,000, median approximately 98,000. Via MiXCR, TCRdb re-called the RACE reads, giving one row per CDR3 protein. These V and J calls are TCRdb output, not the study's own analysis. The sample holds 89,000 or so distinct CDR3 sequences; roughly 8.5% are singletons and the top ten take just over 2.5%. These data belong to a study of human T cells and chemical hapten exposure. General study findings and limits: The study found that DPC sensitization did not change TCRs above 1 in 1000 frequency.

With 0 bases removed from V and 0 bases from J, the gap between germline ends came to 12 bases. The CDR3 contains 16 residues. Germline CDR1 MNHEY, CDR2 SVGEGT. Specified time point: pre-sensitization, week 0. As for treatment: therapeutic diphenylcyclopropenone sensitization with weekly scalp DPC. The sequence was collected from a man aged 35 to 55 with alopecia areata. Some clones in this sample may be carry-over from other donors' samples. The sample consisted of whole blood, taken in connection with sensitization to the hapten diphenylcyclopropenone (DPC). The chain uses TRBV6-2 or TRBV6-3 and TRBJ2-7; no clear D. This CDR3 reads CASSYSSRLSSYEQYF. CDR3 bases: TGTGCCAGCAGTTACTCGTCGCGGCTTAGCTCCTACGAGCAGTACTTC.